Listed below are T cell receptor beta chains from one sample, sequenced in a study of control samples from healthy donors and cancer patients. Produced via immunoSEQ multiplex PCR; TCRdb's table is partial and in-frame only. The data hold roughly 150,000 clones, with roughly 88% observed a single time. The sequenced sample consisted of blood. All receptors come from a man aged 18 to 30 in good health. Each CDR3 is given with its conserved first and last residue. Fields, in order: V gene, J gene, D gene, CDR3 length, clone size, CDR3 DNA, CDR3 protein. D genes are given only for firm matches. Some rows have no size entry. The others give once, few or many, or a class for an expanded clone.

>TRBV28|TRBJ1-2|.|11|.
TGTGCCAGCTTTTCCGGCTATGGCTACACCTTC
CASFSGYGYTF
>TRBV5-4|TRBJ2-7|.|14|.
TGTGCCAGCAGCTTGCATGGCAGGGGCTACGAGCAGTACTTC
CASSLHGRGYEQYF
>TRBV10-1|TRBJ1-4|.|16|.
TGCGCCAGCAGTGAGAATTGGTTACAGCATAATGAAAAACTGTTTTTT
CASSENWLQHNEKLFF
>TRBV11-3|TRBJ2-7|.|13|.
TGTGCCAGCAGCCCTTCCGGGGCCCACGAGCAGTACTTC
CASSPSGAHEQYF
>TRBV9|TRBJ1-1|.|13|.
TGTGCCAGCAGCGTAAATCTCGGCACTGAAGCTTTCTTT
CASSVNLGTEAFF
>TRBV6-2/TRBV6-3|TRBJ2-7|.|18|once
TGTGCCAGCAGTTACCCCCAAGCTGGCGGGGGCCTTACCTACGAGCAGTACTTC
CASSYPQAGGGLTYEQYF
>TRBV6-2/TRBV6-3|TRBJ2-1|TRBD2|13|.
TGTGCCAGCAGTTACCGGGGGGGCAATGAGCAGTTCTTC
CASSYRGGNEQFF
>TRBV5-1|TRBJ1-2|TRBD1|17|.
TGCGCCAGCAGCTTGGTGGGTGACCCCTCAGGGGGCTATGGCTACACCTTC
CASSLVGDPSGGYGYTF
>TRBV15|TRBJ2-3|.|15|.
TGTGCCACCAGCAGAGACAGGGATAGCACAGATACGCAGTATTTT
CATSRDRDSTDTQYF
>TRBV7-9|TRBJ2-1|TRBD1|15|.
TGTGCCAGCAGCCTAACAGGGGGCTCCTACAATGAGCAGTTCTTC
CASSLTGGSYNEQFF
>TRBV6-5|TRBJ2-1|.|16|.
TGTGCCAGCAGTTTGGAAGGGGTGGCCTCCTACAATGAGCAGTTCTTC
CASSLEGVASYNEQFF
>TRBV5-5|TRBJ2-7|.|13|few
TGTGCCAGCAGCTTGGAGGGGTACTACGAGCAGTACTTC
CASSLEGYYEQYF
>TRBV19|TRBJ2-1|.|12|.
TGTGCCAGTACTGGGGCTTACAATGAGCAGTTCTTC
CASTGAYNEQFF
>TRBV30|TRBJ1-2|TRBD1|17|.
TGTGCCTGGAGTAGGGGGACAGCTGGGGATTGGATGTCTGGCTACACCTTC
CAWSRGTAGDWMSGYTF
>TRBV7-9|TRBJ2-3|.|14|.
TGTGCCAGCAGCTTGGGTCTCGGGCCGAATACGCAGTATTTT
CASSLGLGPNTQYF
>TRBV4-1|TRBJ2-2|.|14|.
TGCGCCAGCAGCCATGCAGGGAGCACCGGGGAGCTGTTTTTT
CASSHAGSTGELFF
>TRBV2|TRBJ1-1|.|10|.
TGTGCCACCCGGGGAATAGAAGCTTTCTTT
CATRGIEAFF
>TRBV4-1|TRBJ1-2|.|16|.
TGCGCCAGCAGCCAAGACCCCGGGCCGGGGAGGGTTGGCTACACCTTC
CASSQDPGPGRVGYTF
>TRBV30|TRBJ2-7|.|9|few
TGTGGGTTATCGTACGAGCAGTACTTC
CGLSYEQYF
>TRBV6-2/TRBV6-3|TRBJ2-5|.|15|.
TGTGCCAGCAGTCCCCCCGGGGGCTCCCCAGAGACCCAGTACTTC
CASSPPGGSPETQYF
>TRBV18|TRBJ2-7|.|13|.
TGTGCCAGCTCACCACCTGCGGGACGCGAGCAGTACTTC
CASSPPAGREQYF
>TRBV19|TRBJ1-2|.|16|.
TGTGCCAGTAGTCCCCGGGGAGGTCGGGTTGACTATGGCTACACCTTC
CASSPRGGRVDYGYTF